This entry is about one TCR beta chain. Its specificity is not known. Noted treatment: some 20 received Ad26.COV2.S at low or high dose, single or two shots; roughly five received placebo; per-sample allocation not given. Sampling occurred on day 63 after the first vaccine or placebo injection. This Boston cohort included adults aged 18-55 years. Profiled with immunoSEQ multiplex PCR; TCRdb holds only in-frame clones, not every one. The sample carries approximately 400,000 clones, 80% to 90% recorded once. This sample was taken from a study of Ad26.COV2.S vaccination and SARS-CoV-2 variants. The study, taken as a whole, reports: In vaccinated individuals, spike-specific CD8+ and CD4+ T cell responses reportedly displayed substantial breadth. Individuals receiving vaccine had higher spike-specific TCR breadth than placebo recipients did.

The CDR3 has 15 residues. Looked up from germline, CDR1 is LGHNA and CDR2 is YSLEER. The V gene lost 5 bases and the J gene lost 3 bases, with 14 bases spanning the gap. The sequences come from peripheral blood, collected in a trial of Ad26.COV2.S vaccine versus placebo. The TCR was taken from a person between 18 and 65 years old who received the Ad26.COV2.S COVID-19 vaccine or a placebo. The chain links TRBV4-3 to TRBJ1-5; D is ambiguous. The CDR3 coding sequence is TGCGCCAGCAGCACCCGGGTCGACGACAATCAGCCCCAGCATTTT. The encoded protein is CASSTRVDDNQPQHF.